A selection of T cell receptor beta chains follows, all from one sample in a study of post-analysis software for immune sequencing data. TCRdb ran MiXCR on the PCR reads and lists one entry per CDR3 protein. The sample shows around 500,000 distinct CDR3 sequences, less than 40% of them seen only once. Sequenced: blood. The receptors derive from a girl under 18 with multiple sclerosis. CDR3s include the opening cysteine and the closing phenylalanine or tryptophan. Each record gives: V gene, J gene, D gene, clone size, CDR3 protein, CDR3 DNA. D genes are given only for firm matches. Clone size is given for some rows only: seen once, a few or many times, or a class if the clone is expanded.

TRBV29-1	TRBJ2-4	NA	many	CSVTSPNIQYF	TGCAGCGTTACCTCCCCAAACATTCAGTACTTC
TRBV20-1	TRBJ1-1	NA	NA	CSGKAGARGTEAFF	TGCAGTGGTAAAGCGGGGGCGCGGGGCACTGAAGCTTTCTTT
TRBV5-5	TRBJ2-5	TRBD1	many	CASSVDRGQETQYF	TGTGCCAGCAGCGTGGACAGGGGCCAAGAGACCCAGTACTTC
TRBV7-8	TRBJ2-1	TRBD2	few	CASSPSGGARLEQFF	TGTGCCAGCAGCCCTAGCGGGGGAGCCCGTCTTGAGCAGTTCTTC
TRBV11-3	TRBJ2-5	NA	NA	CASSSYREETQYF	TGTGCCAGCAGCTCATATAGGGAAGAGACCCAGTACTTC
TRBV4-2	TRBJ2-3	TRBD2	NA	CATGPGLAGGLNTDTQYF	TGTGCCACCGGCCCTGGACTAGCGGGGGGGTTAAACACAGATACGCAGTATTTT
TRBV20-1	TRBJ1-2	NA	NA	CSARDQTAPNYGYTF	TGCAGTGCTAGAGATCAGACAGCCCCTAACTATGGCTACACCTTC
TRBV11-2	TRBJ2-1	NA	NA	CASRTPGRFYSEQFF	TGTGCCAGCAGAACACCGGGACGGTTTTACAGTGAGCAGTTCTTC
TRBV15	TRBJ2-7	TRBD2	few	CATSRLTRDYTYF	TGTGCCACCAGCAGGCTCACCCGGGACTATACGTACTTC
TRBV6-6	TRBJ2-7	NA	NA	CASSYTDSLGSYEQYF	TGTGCCAGTAGTTACACCGACAGCCTAGGGTCCTACGAGCAGTACTTC
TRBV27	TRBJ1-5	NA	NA	CASSSLDGGQPQHF	TGTGCCAGCAGTTCCTTAGACGGAGGGCAGCCCCAGCATTTT
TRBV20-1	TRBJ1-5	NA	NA	CSARSQVNQPQHF	TGCAGTGCTAGGTCCCAGGTCAATCAGCCCCAGCATTTT
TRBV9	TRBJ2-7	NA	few	CASSVVSVPRGEQYF	TGTGCCAGCAGCGTAGTATCGGTGCCTAGGGGCGAGCAGTACTTC
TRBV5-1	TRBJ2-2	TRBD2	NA	CASSPSGGATPNTGELFF	TGCGCCAGCAGCCCGAGCGGGGGGGCCACCCCGAACACCGGGGAGCTGTTTTTT
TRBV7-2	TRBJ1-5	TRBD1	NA	CASSLAGTVNQPQHF	TGTGCCAGCAGCTTAGCCGGGACAGTCAATCAGCCCCAGCATTTT
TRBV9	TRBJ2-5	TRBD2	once	CASSAGLAGYSEQYF	TGTGCCAGCAGCGCAGGACTAGCGGGGTACAGTGAGCAGTACTTC
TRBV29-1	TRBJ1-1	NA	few	CSVDGPGSTEAFF	TGCAGCGTTGATGGTCCAGGGAGTACTGAAGCTTTCTTT
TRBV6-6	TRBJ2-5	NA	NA	CASSYVTGSETQYF	TGTGCCAGCAGTTACGTTACAGGGTCAGAGACCCAGTACTTC
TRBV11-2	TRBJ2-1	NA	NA	CATRDDTRHEQFF	TGTGCCACCCGAGACGACACACGTCATGAGCAGTTCTTC
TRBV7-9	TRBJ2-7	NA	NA	CASSLGGTGRGYEQYF	TGTGCCAGCAGCTTAGGGGGCACCGGGAGAGGTTACGAGCAGTACTTC
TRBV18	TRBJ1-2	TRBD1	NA	CASSPSGQRRSYTF	TGTGCCAGCTCCCCCTCGGGACAGAGAAGGAGCTACACCTTC
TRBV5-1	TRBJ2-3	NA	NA	CASSLGLSGGSRPYTQYF	TGCGCCAGCAGCTTGGGTCTATCTGGGGGTTCGAGACCTTATACGCAGTATTTT
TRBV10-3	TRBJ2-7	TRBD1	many	CAIRGQGYEQYF	TGTGCCATCAGGGGACAGGGGTACGAGCAGTACTTC
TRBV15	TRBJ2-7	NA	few	CATSRPRSIGSYEQYF	TGTGCCACCAGCAGACCAAGGAGCATCGGGTCCTACGAGCAGTACTTC
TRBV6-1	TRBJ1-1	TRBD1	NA	CANGGQGLLRTEAFF	TGTGCCAATGGGGGACAGGGTTTGTTGAGAACTGAAGCTTTCTTT
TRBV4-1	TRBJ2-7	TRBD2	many	CASSLRLAGAYEQYF	TGCGCCAGCAGCCTAAGACTAGCGGGGGCCTACGAGCAGTACTTC
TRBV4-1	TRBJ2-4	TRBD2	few	CASSQASGGVKINIQYF	TGCGCCAGCAGCCAAGCTAGCGGGGGGGTTAAAATAAACATTCAGTACTTC
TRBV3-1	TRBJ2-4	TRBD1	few	CASSQGRDRVLLAKNIQYF	TGTGCCAGCAGCCAAGGCCGGGACAGGGTACTCCTAGCCAAAAACATTCAGTACTTC
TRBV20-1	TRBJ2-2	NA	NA	CSARRLALHTGELFF	TGCAGTGCTAGAAGGCTAGCGCTACACACCGGGGAGCTGTTTTTT
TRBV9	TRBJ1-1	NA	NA	CASSAGTDEAFF	TGTGCCAGCAGCGCCGGGACGGATGAAGCTTTCTTT
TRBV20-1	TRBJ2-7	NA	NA	CSARDVAGLAYEQYF	TGCAGTGCTAGAGATGTCGCGGGGTTGGCCTACGAGCAGTACTTC
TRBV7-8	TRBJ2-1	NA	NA	CASHRGRPYNEQFF	TGTGCCAGCCACCGAGGTCGGCCCTACAATGAGCAGTTCTTC
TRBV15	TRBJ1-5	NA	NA	CAAQPYRHQPQHF	TGTGCCGCCCAACCCTATCGCCATCAGCCCCAGCATTTT
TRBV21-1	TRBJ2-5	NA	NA	CANSNGEETQYF	TGTGCCAACAGCAACGGAGAAGAGACCCAGTACTTC
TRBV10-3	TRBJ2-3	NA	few	CAISEAKRADTQYF	TGTGCCATCAGTGAGGCGAAACGAGCAGATACGCAGTATTTT
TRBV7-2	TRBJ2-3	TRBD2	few	CASSSGSTSGPSGDTQYF	TGTGCCAGCAGCTCAGGGTCAACTAGCGGGCCATCCGGAGATACGCAGTATTTT
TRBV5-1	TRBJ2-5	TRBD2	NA	CASSLRGVGQETQYF	TGCGCCAGCAGCTTGCGGGGGGTGGGCCAAGAGACCCAGTACTTC